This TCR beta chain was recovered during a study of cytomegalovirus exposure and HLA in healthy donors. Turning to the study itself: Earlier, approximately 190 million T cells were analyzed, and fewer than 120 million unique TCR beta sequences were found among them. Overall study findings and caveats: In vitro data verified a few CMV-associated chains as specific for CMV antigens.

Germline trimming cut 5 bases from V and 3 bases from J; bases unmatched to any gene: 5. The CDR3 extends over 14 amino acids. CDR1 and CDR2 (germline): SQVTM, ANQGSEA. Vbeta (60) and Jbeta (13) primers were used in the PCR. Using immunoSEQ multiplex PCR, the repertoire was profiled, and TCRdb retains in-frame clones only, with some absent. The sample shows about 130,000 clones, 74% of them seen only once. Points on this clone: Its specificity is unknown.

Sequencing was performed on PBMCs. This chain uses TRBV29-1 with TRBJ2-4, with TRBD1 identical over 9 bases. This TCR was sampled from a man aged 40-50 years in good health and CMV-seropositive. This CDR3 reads CSVLDRGGKNIQYF. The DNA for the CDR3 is TGCAGCGTTTTGGACAGGGGCGGCAAAAACATTCAGTACTTC.